This TCR beta chain was sequenced in a study of blood T cell repertoires in COVID-19. The assay was immunoSEQ multiplex PCR, and TCRdb's table has in-frame clones only and misses some. The data hold more than 350,000 clones, with 80% to 90% observed a single time. Study members were between about 18 and 95 years old and lived in roughly 24 US regions. With V trimmed by 6 bases and J by 3 bases, 11 bases remained unmatched. Per the germline V gene, CDR1 is MNHEY and CDR2 is SVGAGI. The CDR3 runs 15 residues. The chain carries TRBV6-5 and TRBJ2-7; TRBD1 matches at 7 bases. The receptor was derived from a man aged 18 to 35 who had recovered from COVID-19. Sequencing was performed on PBMCs or T cells enriched from blood (not recorded which). This chain's CDR3 is CASRKYDRAGYEQYF. The CDR3 nucleotides read TGTGCCAGCAGAAAATACGACAGGGCTGGCTACGAGCAGTACTTC.